The rows below give T cell receptor beta chains drawn from one sample of a study of preoperative IRX-2 immunotherapy in early breast cancer. The table came from immunoSEQ multiplex PCR; TCRdb's copy has only in-frame clones and leaves some out. The repertoire includes approximately 3,000 clones, approximately 80% of them detected once, and roughly 9.1% sits in the top ten. Sequenced here: tumor tissue, sampled after IRX-2 immunotherapy. Every receptor here comes from a human donor with breast cancer. Both conserved end residues are part of each CDR3. Fields, in order: V gene, J gene, D gene, clone size, CDR3 protein, CDR3 DNA. A D gene is named only where the DNA matches it firmly. Only some rows state a clone size, as once, few, many or a class for expanded clones.

v_gene: TRBV7-1
j_gene: TRBJ1-2
d_gene: NA
abundance: NA
CDR3aa: CASSPHFKELELYYGYTF
CDR3nt: TGTGCCAGCAGCCCTCACTTTAAGGAGTTAGAATTGTACTATGGCTACACCTTC

v_gene: TRBV15
j_gene: TRBJ2-1
d_gene: NA
abundance: NA
CDR3aa: CATVDQDSYNEQFF
CDR3nt: TGTGCCACCGTCGACCAGGACTCCTACAATGAGCAGTTCTTC

v_gene: TRBV15
j_gene: TRBJ2-7
d_gene: TRBD1
abundance: once
CDR3aa: CATSSGTGGLEQYF
CDR3nt: TGTGCCACCAGCAGCGGGACAGGGGGTTTGGAGCAGTACTTC

v_gene: TRBV11-3
j_gene: TRBJ1-3
d_gene: NA
abundance: few
CDR3aa: CASSVLLVGNTIYF
CDR3nt: TGTGCCAGCAGCGTACTATTAGTTGGAAACACCATATATTTT

v_gene: TRBV6-8
j_gene: TRBJ1-1
d_gene: NA
abundance: NA
CDR3aa: CASSYRTGLSSEAFF
CDR3nt: TGTGCCAGCAGTTACCGCACAGGGTTGAGCTCTGAAGCTTTCTTT

v_gene: TRBV11-3
j_gene: TRBJ2-1
d_gene: TRBD1
abundance: once
CDR3aa: CASSPRGQGQGEQFF
CDR3nt: TGTGCCAGCAGCCCTAGGGGGCAGGGTCAGGGTGAGCAGTTCTTC

v_gene: TRBV6-8
j_gene: TRBJ1-1
d_gene: NA
abundance: NA
CDR3aa: CASSYRAGLMNTEAFF
CDR3nt: TGTGCCAGCAGTTACAGGGCCGGGCTTATGAACACTGAAGCTTTCTTT

v_gene: TRBV6-8
j_gene: TRBJ2-4
d_gene: TRBD2
abundance: NA
CDR3aa: CASSYGTSGGQNIQYF
CDR3nt: TGTGCCAGCAGTTACGGGACTAGCGGGGGTCAAAACATTCAGTACTTC

v_gene: TRBV30
j_gene: TRBJ1-5
d_gene: NA
abundance: few
CDR3aa: CAWSRNSNQPQHF
CDR3nt: TGTGCCTGGAGTCGGAATAGCAATCAGCCCCAGCATTTT

v_gene: TRBV30
j_gene: TRBJ1-5
d_gene: NA
abundance: NA
CDR3aa: CAWSVFRTGPQHF
CDR3nt: TGTGCCTGGAGTGTGTTTCGAACGGGGCCCCAGCATTTT

v_gene: TRBV6-8
j_gene: TRBJ1-5
d_gene: NA
abundance: NA
CDR3aa: CASSYLPTQPQHF
CDR3nt: TGTGCCAGCAGTTATCTTCCAACTCAGCCCCAGCATTTT

v_gene: TRBV19
j_gene: TRBJ1-2
d_gene: TRBD1
abundance: NA
CDR3aa: CASTQTGGSYGYTF
CDR3nt: TGTGCCAGTACCCAGACAGGGGGTTCTTATGGCTACACCTTC

v_gene: TRBV28
j_gene: TRBJ1-1
d_gene: NA
abundance: NA
CDR3aa: CASRPGPLGKRTEAFF
CDR3nt: TGTGCCAGCAGACCCGGGCCGCTAGGGAAGAGGACTGAAGCTTTCTTT

v_gene: TRBV6-8
j_gene: TRBJ1-2
d_gene: TRBD1
abundance: NA
CDR3aa: CASSLDRDYGYTF
CDR3nt: TGTGCCAGCAGTCTCGACAGGGACTATGGCTACACCTTC

v_gene: TRBV6-8
j_gene: TRBJ1-2
d_gene: NA
abundance: NA
CDR3aa: CASSYSQDRLYGYTF
CDR3nt: TGTGCCAGCAGTTACTCCCAGGACAGACTGTATGGCTACACCTTC

v_gene: TRBV14
j_gene: TRBJ2-5
d_gene: NA
abundance: NA
CDR3aa: CARGTVSQETQYF
CDR3nt: TGTGCCAGGGGGACCGTATCTCAAGAGACCCAGTACTTC

v_gene: TRBV18
j_gene: TRBJ2-7
d_gene: TRBD1
abundance: NA
CDR3aa: CASSPVETGAYEQYF
CDR3nt: TGTGCCAGCTCACCGGTGGAGACAGGGGCCTACGAGCAGTACTTC

v_gene: TRBV23-1
j_gene: TRBJ2-5
d_gene: NA
abundance: NA
CDR3aa: CASRALSGETQYF
CDR3nt: TGCGCCAGCAGGGCTTTATCGGGAGAGACCCAGTACTTC

v_gene: TRBV11-3
j_gene: TRBJ2-1
d_gene: NA
abundance: large
CDR3aa: CASSQAAIFDNEQFF
CDR3nt: TGTGCCAGCAGCCAAGCCGCCATTTTTGACAATGAGCAGTTCTTC

v_gene: TRBV28
j_gene: TRBJ1-4
d_gene: NA
abundance: NA
CDR3aa: CASSLGGLANEKLFF
CDR3nt: TGTGCCAGCAGTTTGGGGGGGCTGGCTAATGAAAAACTGTTTTTT

v_gene: TRBV18
j_gene: TRBJ1-3
d_gene: NA
abundance: few
CDR3aa: CASSPSLEVSGNTIYF
CDR3nt: TGTGCCAGCTCACCGTCGCTTGAGGTCTCTGGAAACACCATATATTTT

v_gene: TRBV7-6
j_gene: TRBJ2-1
d_gene: TRBD1
abundance: NA
CDR3aa: CASSSRQGVNNEQFF
CDR3nt: TGTGCCAGCAGCTCCCGACAGGGCGTAAACAATGAGCAGTTCTTC

v_gene: TRBV6-8
j_gene: TRBJ1-1
d_gene: NA
abundance: few
CDR3aa: CASGLQGVNTEAFF
CDR3nt: TGTGCCAGCGGTCTACAGGGAGTGAACACTGAAGCTTTCTTT

v_gene: TRBV12-2
j_gene: TRBJ2-1
d_gene: NA
abundance: few
CDR3aa: CACNPVAGGSYNEQFF
CDR3nt: NA

v_gene: TRBV11-3
j_gene: TRBJ2-3
d_gene: NA
abundance: few
CDR3aa: CASSSPDGSTDTQYF
CDR3nt: TGTGCCAGCAGCTCCCCCGACGGGAGCACAGATACGCAGTATTTT

v_gene: TRBV6-8
j_gene: TRBJ1-2
d_gene: NA
abundance: NA
CDR3aa: CAINPQGALDYGYTF
CDR3nt: TGTGCCATCAATCCACAGGGAGCTCTGGACTATGGCTACACCTTC

v_gene: TRBV6-8
j_gene: TRBJ2-7
d_gene: NA
abundance: NA
CDR3aa: CASSLPGRNRGYEQYF
CDR3nt: TGTGCCAGCAGCCTCCCGGGACGGAATAGGGGATACGAGCAGTACTTC

v_gene: TRBV19
j_gene: TRBJ1-4
d_gene: NA
abundance: few
CDR3aa: CASSLERNLNEKLFF
CDR3nt: TGTGCCAGTAGCCTGGAAAGGAACCTTAATGAAAAACTGTTTTTT

v_gene: TRBV6-8
j_gene: TRBJ2-1
d_gene: TRBD2
abundance: NA
CDR3aa: CASTSLAGGNEQFF
CDR3nt: TGTGCCAGCACAAGCCTAGCGGGAGGGAATGAGCAGTTCTTC

v_gene: TRBV6-8
j_gene: TRBJ1-2
d_gene: NA
abundance: NA
CDR3aa: CASSSVAQGYGYTF
CDR3nt: TGTGCCAGCAGTTCCGTAGCCCAGGGCTATGGCTACACCTTC

v_gene: TRBV7-6
j_gene: TRBJ2-6
d_gene: NA
abundance: NA
CDR3aa: CASSFPHSSGANVLTF
CDR3nt: TGTGCCAGCAGCTTCCCCCACTCCTCTGGGGCCAACGTCCTGACTTTC

v_gene: TRBV6-8
j_gene: TRBJ1-2
d_gene: NA
abundance: NA
CDR3aa: CASSYRPNYGYTF
CDR3nt: TGTGCCAGCAGTTACAGACCTAACTATGGCTACACCTTC

v_gene: TRBV6-8
j_gene: TRBJ2-1
d_gene: TRBD1
abundance: NA
CDR3aa: CASSYQTGTGGENEQFF
CDR3nt: TGTGCCAGCAGTTACCAGACCGGGACAGGGGGCGAAAATGAGCAGTTCTTC

v_gene: TRBV29-1
j_gene: TRBJ1-3
d_gene: NA
abundance: NA
CDR3aa: CSVVSGAGSSGNTIYF
CDR3nt: TGCAGCGTTGTATCTGGGGCGGGATCCTCTGGAAACACCATATATTTT

v_gene: TRBV11-3
j_gene: TRBJ2-5
d_gene: TRBD2
abundance: once
CDR3aa: CASSQSLAGGQETQYF
CDR3nt: TGTGCCAGCAGCCAAAGTTTAGCGGGAGGGCAAGAGACCCAGTACTTC

v_gene: TRBV12-5
j_gene: TRBJ1-1
d_gene: NA
abundance: NA
CDR3aa: CASLLTSNTEAFF
CDR3nt: TGTGCCAGCTTGCTAACATCGAACACTGAAGCTTTCTTT

v_gene: TRBV18
j_gene: TRBJ1-6
d_gene: TRBD1
abundance: NA
CDR3aa: CASSPTGQGSSPLHF
CDR3nt: TGTGCCAGCTCACCAACGGGACAGGGGAGTTCACCCCTCCACTTT

v_gene: TRBV16
j_gene: TRBJ1-2
d_gene: NA
abundance: once
CDR3aa: CASSQPEYGYTF
CDR3nt: TGTGCCAGCAGCCAACCGGAGTATGGCTACACCTTC

v_gene: TRBV19
j_gene: TRBJ2-1
d_gene: TRBD1
abundance: NA
CDR3aa: CASAHSTTRDRGLYNEQFF
CDR3nt: TGTGCCAGTGCCCACTCGACAACCCGGGACAGGGGGCTATACAATGAGCAGTTCTTC

v_gene: TRBV18
j_gene: TRBJ2-7
d_gene: TRBD1
abundance: NA
CDR3aa: CASSPSGQGAGEQYF
CDR3nt: TGTGCCAGCTCACCCTCGGGACAGGGGGCCGGCGAGCAGTACTTC

v_gene: TRBV18
j_gene: TRBJ2-2
d_gene: NA
abundance: few
CDR3aa: CASSQSGTGELFF
CDR3nt: TGTGCCAGCTCCCAGTCAGGGACCGGGGAGCTGTTTTTT

v_gene: TRBV6-8
j_gene: TRBJ2-1
d_gene: NA
abundance: NA
CDR3aa: CASSYGYSSYNEQFF
CDR3nt: TGTGCCAGCAGTTACGGGTATAGCTCCTACAATGAGCAGTTCTTC

v_gene: TRBV18
j_gene: TRBJ1-2
d_gene: NA
abundance: NA
CDR3aa: CASSPRTASIGYTF
CDR3nt: TGTGCCAGCTCACCTAGGACAGCCTCTATCGGCTACACCTTC

v_gene: TRBV6-8
j_gene: TRBJ2-1
d_gene: NA
abundance: few
CDR3aa: CASSFMAYNEQFF
CDR3nt: TGTGCCAGCAGTTTTATGGCATACAATGAGCAGTTCTTC

v_gene: TRBV5-1
j_gene: TRBJ1-1
d_gene: NA
abundance: once
CDR3aa: CASSLTRSQGTEAFF
CDR3nt: TGCGCCAGCAGCCTTACCCGGTCTCAGGGGACTGAAGCTTTCTTT

v_gene: TRBV18
j_gene: TRBJ2-2
d_gene: NA
abundance: NA
CDR3aa: CASSPRRTENTGELFF
CDR3nt: TGTGCCAGCTCACCACGACGGACGGAGAACACCGGGGAGCTGTTTTTT